This entry describes one T cell receptor (beta chain). Clones were read by immunoSEQ multiplex PCR, and TCRdb kept only the in-frame ones, dropping some. The sample has under 200,000 clones; over 75% are singletons. This record comes from a study of blood T cell repertoires in COVID-19. Across the study: Collection of acute and convalescent COVID-19 samples took place in the United States, Italy and Spain. PBMCs, B-cell-depleted T cells, or T cells were the source of the cDNA or gDNA that made up the material.

Germline trimming cut 0 bases from V and 7 bases from J; bases unmatched to any gene: 12. The length of the CDR3 is 17 residues. Per the germline V gene, CDR1 is SGHTA and CDR2 is FQGNSA. The receptor's source is a woman older than 75 with acute or convalescent COVID-19. This rearrangement joins TRBV7-2 to TRBJ2-1; 7 bases are a match to TRBD2. Sequences were obtained from peripheral blood. Here the CDR3 DNA reads TGTGCCAGCAGCTTAGCGCCCAGCGGGACTGGCGGTAATGAGCAGTTCTTC. As protein: CASSLAPSGTGGNEQFF. Full variable domain (missing parts from reference TRBV7-2 and TRBJ2-1): GAGVSQSPSNKVTEKGKDVELRCDPISGHTALYWYRQSLGQGLEFLIYFQGNSAPDKSGLPSDRFSAERTGGSVSTLTIQRTQQEDSAVYLCASSLAPSGTGGNEQFFGPGTRLTVL.